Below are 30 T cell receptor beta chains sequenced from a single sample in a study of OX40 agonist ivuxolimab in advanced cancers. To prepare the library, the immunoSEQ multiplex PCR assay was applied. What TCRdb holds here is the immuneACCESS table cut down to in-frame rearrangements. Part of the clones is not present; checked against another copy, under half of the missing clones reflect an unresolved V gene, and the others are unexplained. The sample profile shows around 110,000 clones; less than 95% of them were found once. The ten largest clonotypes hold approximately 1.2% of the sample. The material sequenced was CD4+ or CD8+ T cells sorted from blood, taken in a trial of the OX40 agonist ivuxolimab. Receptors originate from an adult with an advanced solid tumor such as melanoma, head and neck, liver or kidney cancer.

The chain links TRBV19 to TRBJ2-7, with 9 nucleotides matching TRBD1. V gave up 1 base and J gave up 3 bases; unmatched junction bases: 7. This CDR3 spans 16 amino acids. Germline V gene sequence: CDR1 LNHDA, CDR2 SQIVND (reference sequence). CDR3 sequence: CASSIGAGQGIYEQYF. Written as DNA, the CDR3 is TGTGCCAGTAGTATAGGGGCGGGACAGGGTATCTACGAGCAGTACTTC.

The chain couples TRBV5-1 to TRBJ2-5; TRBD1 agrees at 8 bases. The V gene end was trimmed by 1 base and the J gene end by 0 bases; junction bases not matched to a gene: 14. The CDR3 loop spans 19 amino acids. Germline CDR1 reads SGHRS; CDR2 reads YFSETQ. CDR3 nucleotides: TGCGCCAGCAGCTTGTCGGACAGGGCTCTTTGGGTGAACCAAGAGACCCAGTACTTC. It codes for CASSLSDRALWVNQETQYF.

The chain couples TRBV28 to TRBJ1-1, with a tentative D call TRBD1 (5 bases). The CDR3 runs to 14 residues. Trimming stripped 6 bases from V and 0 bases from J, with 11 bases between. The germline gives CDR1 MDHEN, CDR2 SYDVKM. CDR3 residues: CASSTGQMNTEAFF. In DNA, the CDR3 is TGTGCCAGCAGCACGGGGCAGATGAACACTGAAGCTTTCTTT.

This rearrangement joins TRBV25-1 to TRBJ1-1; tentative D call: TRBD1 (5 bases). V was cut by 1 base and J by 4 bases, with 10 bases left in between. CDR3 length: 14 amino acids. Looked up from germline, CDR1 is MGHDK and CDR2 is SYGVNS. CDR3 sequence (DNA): TGTGCCAGCAGTGAATGGGGGGGTAGCACTGAAGCTTTCTTT. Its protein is CASSEWGGSTEAFF.

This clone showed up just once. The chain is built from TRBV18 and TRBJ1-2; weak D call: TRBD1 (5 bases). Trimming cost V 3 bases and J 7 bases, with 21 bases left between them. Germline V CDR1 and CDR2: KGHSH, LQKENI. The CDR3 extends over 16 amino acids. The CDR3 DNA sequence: TGTGCCAGCTCACCGGGGCAGGGAGGTTTTTCGTTTGGCTACACCTTC. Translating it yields CASSPGQGGFSFGYTF.

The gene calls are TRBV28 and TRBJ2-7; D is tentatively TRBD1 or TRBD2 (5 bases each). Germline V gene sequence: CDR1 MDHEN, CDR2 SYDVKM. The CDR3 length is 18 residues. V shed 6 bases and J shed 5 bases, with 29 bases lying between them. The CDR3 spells CASSRPDEAGARADEQYF. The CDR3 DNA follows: TGTGCCAGCAGCCGCCCCGACGAAGCCGGGGCCAGGGCCGACGAGCAGTACTTC. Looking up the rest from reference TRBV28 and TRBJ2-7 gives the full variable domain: DVKVTQSSRYLVKRTGEKVFLECVQDMDHENMFWYRQDPGLGLRLIYFSYDVKMKEKGDIPEGYSVSREKKERFSLILESASTNQTSMYLCASSRPDEAGARADEQYFGPGTRLTVT.

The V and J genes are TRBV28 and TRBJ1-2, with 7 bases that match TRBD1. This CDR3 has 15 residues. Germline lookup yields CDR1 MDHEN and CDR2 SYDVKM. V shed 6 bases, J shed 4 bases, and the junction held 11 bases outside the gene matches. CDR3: CASSLGTAGSYGYTF. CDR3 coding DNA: TGTGCCAGCAGCTTGGGGACAGCCGGATCCTATGGCTACACCTTC.

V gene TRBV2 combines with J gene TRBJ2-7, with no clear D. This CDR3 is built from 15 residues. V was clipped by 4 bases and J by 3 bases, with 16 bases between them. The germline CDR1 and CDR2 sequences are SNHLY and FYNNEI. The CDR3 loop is CASSVVGRADYEQYF. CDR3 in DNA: TGTGCCAGCAGTGTGGTGGGCAGAGCTGACTACGAGCAGTACTTC.

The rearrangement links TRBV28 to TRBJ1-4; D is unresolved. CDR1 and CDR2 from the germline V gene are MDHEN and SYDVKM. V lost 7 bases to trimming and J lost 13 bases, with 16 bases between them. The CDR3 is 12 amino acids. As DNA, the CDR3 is TGTGCCAGCAACGGACTTAGTGTTAGACTGTTTTTT. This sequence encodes CASNGLSVRLFF.

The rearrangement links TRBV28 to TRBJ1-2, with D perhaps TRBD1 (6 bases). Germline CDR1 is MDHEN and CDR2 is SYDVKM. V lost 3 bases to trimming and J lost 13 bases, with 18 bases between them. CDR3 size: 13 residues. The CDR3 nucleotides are TGTGCCAGCAGTTTCATTAGGGGGGGGTGGTCCACCTTC. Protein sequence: CASSFIRGGWSTF.

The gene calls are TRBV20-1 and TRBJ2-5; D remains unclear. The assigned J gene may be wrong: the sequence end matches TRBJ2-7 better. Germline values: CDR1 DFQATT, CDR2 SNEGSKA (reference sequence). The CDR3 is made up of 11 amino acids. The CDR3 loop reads CSAVDSYEQYF. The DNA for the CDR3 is TGCAGTGCCGTCGACTCCTACGAGCAGTACTTC.

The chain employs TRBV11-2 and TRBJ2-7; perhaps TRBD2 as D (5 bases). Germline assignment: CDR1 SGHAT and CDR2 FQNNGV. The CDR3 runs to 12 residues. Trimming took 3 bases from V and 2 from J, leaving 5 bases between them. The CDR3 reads CASSFGAYEQYF. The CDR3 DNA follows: TGTGCCAGCAGCTTCGGGGCCTACGAGCAGTACTTC. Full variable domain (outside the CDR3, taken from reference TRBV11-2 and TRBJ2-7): EAGVAQSPRYKIIEKRQSVAFWCNPISGHATLYWYQQILGQGPKLLIQFQNNGVVDDSQLPKDRFSAERLKGVDSTLKIQPAKLEDSAVYLCASSFGAYEQYFGPGTRLTVT.

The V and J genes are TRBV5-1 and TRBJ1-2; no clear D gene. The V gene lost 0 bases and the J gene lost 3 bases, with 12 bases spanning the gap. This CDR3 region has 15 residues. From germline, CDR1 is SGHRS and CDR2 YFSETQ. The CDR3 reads CASSLGGRTDYGYTF. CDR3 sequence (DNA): TGCGCCAGCAGCTTGGGCGGGCGGACTGACTATGGCTACACCTTC.

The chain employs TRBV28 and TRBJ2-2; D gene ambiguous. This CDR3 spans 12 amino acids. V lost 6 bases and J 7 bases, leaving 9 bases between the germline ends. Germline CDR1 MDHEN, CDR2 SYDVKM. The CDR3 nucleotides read TGTGCCAGCAGCTCGACTGGCGGGGAGCTGTTTTTT. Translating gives CASSSTGGELFF.

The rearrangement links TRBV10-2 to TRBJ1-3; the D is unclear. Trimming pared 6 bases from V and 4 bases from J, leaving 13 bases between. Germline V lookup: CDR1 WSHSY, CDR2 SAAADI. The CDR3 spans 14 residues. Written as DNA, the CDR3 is TGCGCCAGCAGCCCCGGGTTGGCGGGAAACACCATATATTTT. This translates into CASSPGLAGNTIYF.

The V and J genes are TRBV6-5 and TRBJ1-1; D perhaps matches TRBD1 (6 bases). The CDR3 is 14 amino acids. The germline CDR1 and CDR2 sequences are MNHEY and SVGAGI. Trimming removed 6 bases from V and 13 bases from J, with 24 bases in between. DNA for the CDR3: TGTGCCAGCAGGGACCACCGGACAGTAACAAATGGTTTCTTT. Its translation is CASRDHRTVTNGFF.

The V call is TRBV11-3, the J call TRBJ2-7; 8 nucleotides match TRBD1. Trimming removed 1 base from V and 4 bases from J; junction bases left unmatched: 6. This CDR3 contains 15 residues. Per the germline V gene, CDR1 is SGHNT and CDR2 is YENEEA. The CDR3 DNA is TGTGCCAGCAGCTTAGTGGGTGACAGGGGTTACGAGCAGTACTTC. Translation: CASSLVGDRGYEQYF.

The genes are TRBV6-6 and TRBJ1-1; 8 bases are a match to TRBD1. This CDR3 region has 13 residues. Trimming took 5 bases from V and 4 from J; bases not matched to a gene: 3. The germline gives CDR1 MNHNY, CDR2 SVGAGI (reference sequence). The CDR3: CASSNDRGTEAFF. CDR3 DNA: TGTGCCAGCAGTAACGACAGGGGCACTGAAGCTTTCTTT.

The CDR3 DNA is TGTGCCAGCAGCCCCGGAGACACCATATATTTT. Protein sequence: CASSPGDTIYF. The chain has TRBV11-2 and TRBJ1-3; D ambiguous. CDR1 is SGHAT, CDR2 FQNNGV, per germline. The length of the CDR3 is 11 residues. Trimming removed 5 bases at V and 8 bases at J, with 7 bases between.

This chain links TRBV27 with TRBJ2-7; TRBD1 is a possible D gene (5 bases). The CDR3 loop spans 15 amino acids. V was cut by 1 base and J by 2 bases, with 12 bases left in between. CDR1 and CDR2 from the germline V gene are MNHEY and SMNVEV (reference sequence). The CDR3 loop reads CASSLLGAGTYEQYF. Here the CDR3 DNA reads TGTGCCAGCAGTTTATTAGGGGCAGGGACCTACGAGCAGTACTTC.

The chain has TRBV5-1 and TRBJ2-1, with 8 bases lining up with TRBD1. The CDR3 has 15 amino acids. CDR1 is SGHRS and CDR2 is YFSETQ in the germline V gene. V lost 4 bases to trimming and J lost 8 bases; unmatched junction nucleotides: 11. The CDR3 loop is CASSPHPDRDDEQFF. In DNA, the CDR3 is TGCGCCAGCAGCCCCCACCCGGACAGGGACGATGAGCAGTTCTTC.

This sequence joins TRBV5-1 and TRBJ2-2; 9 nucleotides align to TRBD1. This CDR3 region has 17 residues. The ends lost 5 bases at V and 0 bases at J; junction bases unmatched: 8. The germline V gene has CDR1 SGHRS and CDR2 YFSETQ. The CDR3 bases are TGCGCCAGCAGTAAAGACAGGGGGAGGTCGAACACCGGGGAGCTGTTTTTT. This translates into CASSKDRGRSNTGELFF.

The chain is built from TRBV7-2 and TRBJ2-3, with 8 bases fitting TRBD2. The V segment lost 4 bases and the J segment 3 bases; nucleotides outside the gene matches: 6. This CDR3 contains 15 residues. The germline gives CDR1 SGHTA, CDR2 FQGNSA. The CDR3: CASSSAGERTDTQYF. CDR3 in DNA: TGTGCCAGCAGCTCAGCGGGAGAGAGGACAGATACGCAGTATTTT. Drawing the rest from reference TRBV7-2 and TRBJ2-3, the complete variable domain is GAGVSQSPSNKVTEKGKDVELRCDPISGHTALYWYRQSLGQGLEFLIYFQGNSAPDKSGLPSDRFSAERTGGSVSTLTIQRTQQEDSAVYLCASSSAGERTDTQYFGPGTRLTVL.

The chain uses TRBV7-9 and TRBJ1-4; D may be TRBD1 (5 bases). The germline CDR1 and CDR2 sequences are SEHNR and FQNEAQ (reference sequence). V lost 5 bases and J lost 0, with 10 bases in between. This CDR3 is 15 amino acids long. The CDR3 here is CASSLGVATNEKLFF. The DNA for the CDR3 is TGTGCCAGCAGCCTAGGGGTTGCAACTAATGAAAAACTGTTTTTT.

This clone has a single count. The CDR3 DNA follows: TGTGCCAGCAGCATCAGCGGGACAGGGAAAGGGGAAGCTTTCTTT. This gives the protein CASSISGTGKGEAFF. The chain employs TRBV9 and TRBJ1-1; 9 positions match TRBD1. The J segment lost 8 bases and the V segment lost 4 bases, leaving 12 bases of the junction unmatched. The CDR3 covers 15 residues. Germline-derived CDR1 and CDR2 are SGDLS and YYNGEE.

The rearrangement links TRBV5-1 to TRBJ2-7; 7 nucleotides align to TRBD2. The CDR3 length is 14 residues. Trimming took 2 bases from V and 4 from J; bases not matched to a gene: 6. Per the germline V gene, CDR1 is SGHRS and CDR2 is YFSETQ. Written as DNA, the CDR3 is TGCGCCAGCAGCTTAGGCGGGAGTCTGTACGAGCAGTACTTC. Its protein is CASSLGGSLYEQYF.

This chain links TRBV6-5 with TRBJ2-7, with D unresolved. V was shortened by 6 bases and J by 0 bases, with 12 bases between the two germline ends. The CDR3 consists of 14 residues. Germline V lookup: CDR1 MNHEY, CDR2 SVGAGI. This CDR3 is CASSSQLRSYEQYF. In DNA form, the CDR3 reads TGTGCCAGCAGCTCCCAACTTCGCTCCTACGAGCAGTACTTC.

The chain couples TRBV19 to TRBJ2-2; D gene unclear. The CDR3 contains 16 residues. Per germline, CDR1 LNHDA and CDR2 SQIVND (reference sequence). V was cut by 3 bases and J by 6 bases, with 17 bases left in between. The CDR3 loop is CASSIHSPTGSGELFF. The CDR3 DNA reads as TGTGCCAGTAGTATTCATAGCCCGACGGGCTCCGGGGAGCTGTTTTTT.

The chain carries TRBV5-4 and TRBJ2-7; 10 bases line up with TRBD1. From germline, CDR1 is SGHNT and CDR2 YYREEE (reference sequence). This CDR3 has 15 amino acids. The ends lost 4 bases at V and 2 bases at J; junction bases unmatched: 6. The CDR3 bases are TGTGCCAGCAGCGGGAGGGACAGGGGCGCCTACGAGCAGTACTTC. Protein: CASSGRDRGAYEQYF.

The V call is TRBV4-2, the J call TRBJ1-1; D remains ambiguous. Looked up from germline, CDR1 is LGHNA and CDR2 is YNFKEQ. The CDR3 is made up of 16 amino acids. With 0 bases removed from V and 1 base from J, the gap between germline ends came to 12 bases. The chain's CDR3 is CASSQDGVGRNTEAFF. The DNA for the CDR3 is TGTGCCAGCAGCCAAGATGGTGTGGGCAGGAACACTGAAGCTTTCTTT.